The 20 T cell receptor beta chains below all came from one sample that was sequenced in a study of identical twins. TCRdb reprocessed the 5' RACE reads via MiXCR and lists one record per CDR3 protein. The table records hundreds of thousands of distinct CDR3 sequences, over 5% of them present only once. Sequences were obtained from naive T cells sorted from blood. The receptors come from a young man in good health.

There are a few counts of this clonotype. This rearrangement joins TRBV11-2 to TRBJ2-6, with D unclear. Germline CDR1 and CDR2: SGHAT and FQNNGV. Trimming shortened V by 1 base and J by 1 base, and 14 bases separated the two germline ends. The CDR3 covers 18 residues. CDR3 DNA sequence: TGTGCCAGCAGCTTAGGGTTGAGCGACTGGTCTGGGGCCAACGTCCTGACTTTC. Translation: CASSLGLSDWSGANVLTF.

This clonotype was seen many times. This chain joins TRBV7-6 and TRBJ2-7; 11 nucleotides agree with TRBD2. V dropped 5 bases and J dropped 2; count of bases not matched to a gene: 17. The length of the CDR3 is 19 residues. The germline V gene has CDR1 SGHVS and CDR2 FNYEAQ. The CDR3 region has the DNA TGTGCCAGCAGCCCACGAGATATCAACCTAGCGGGAGGCCCCTACGAGCAGTACTTC. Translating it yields CASSPRDINLAGGPYEQYF.

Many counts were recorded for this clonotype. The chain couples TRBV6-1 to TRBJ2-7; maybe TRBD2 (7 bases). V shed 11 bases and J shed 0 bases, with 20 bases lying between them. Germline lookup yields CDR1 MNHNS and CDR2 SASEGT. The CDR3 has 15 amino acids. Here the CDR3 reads CAEGNRDYSSYEQYV. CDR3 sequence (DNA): TGTGCCGAGGGTAACAGGGACTACAGCTCCTACGAGCAGTACGTC.

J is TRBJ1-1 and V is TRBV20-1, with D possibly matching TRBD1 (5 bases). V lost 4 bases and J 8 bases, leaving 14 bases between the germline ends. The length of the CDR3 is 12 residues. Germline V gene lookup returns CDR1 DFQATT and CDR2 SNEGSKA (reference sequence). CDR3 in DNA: TGCAGTGCTAATGACCAGGGTTCCGAAGCTTTCTTT. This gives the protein CSANDQGSEAFF.

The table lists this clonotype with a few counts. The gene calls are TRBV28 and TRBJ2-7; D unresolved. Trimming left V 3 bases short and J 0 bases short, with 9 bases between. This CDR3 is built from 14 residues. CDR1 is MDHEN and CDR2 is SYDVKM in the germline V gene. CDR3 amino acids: CASSFLAASYEQYF. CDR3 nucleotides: TGTGCCAGCAGTTTTTTGGCGGCCTCCTACGAGCAGTACTTC.

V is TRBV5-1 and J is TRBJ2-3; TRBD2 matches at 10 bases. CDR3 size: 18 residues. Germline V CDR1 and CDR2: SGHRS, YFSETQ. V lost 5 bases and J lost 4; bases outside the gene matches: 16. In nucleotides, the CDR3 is TGCGCCAGCAGGCACGGACTAGCGGAGGAACGTCCCCCAGATACGCAGTATTTT. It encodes CASRHGLAEERPPDTQYF.

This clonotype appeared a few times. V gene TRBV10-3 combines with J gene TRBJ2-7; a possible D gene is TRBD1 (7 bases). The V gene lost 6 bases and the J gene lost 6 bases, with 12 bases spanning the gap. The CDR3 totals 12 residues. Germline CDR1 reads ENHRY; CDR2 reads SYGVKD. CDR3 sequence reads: CAIRTQGGEQYV. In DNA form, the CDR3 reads TGTGCCATCAGGACGCAGGGGGGCGAGCAGTACGTC.

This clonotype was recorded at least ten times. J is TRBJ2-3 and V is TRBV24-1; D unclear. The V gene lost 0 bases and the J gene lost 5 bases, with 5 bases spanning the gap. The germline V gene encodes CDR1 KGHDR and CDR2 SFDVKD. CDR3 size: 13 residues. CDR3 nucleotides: TGTGCCACCAGTGATTTGACGGGAGATACGCAGTATTTT. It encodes CATSDLTGDTQYF.

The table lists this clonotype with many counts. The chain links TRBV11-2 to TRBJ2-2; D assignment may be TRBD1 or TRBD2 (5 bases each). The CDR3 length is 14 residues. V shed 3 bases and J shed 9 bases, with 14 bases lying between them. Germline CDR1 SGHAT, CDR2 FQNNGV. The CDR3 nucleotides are TGTGCCAGCAGCTTCCTCAGGGAGCGCCGGGAGCTGTTTTTT. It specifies CASSFLRERRELFF.

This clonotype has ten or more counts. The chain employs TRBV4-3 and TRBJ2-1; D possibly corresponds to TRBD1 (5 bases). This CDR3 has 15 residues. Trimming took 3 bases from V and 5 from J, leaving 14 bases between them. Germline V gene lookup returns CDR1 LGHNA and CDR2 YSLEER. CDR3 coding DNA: TGCGCCAGCAGCCAGCAGGGCGGAGCACACAATGAGCAGTTCTTC. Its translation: CASSQQGGAHNEQFF.

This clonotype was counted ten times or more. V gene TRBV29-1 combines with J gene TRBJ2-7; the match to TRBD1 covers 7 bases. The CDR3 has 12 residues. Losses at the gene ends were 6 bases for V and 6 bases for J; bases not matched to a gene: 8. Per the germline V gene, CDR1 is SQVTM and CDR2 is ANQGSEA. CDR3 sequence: CSVWADRREQYF. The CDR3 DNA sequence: TGCAGCGTCTGGGCGGACAGGCGCGAGCAGTACTTC.

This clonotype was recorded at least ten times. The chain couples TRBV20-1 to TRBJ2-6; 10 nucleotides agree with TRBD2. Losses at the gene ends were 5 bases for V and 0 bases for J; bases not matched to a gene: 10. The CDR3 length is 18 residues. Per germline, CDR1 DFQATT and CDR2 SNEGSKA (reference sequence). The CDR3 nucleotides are TGCAGTGCTCAGGGAAGACTAGCGGGCCTCTCTGGGGCCAACGTCCTGACTTTC. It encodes CSAQGRLAGLSGANVLTF.

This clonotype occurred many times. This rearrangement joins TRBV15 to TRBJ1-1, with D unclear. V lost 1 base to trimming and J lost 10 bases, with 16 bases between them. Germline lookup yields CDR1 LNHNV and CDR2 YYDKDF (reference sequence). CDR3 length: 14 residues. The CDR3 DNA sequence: TGTGCCACCAGCAGAGTTTTCAACACTCCTGGAGCTTTCTTT. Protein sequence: CATSRVFNTPGAFF. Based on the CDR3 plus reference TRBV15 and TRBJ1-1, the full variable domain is DAMVIQNPRYQVTQFGKPVTLSCSQTLNHNVMYWYQQKSSQAPKLLFHYYDKDFNNEADTPDNFQSRRPNTSFCFLDIRSPGLGDTAMYLCATSRVFNTPGAFFGQGTRLTVV.

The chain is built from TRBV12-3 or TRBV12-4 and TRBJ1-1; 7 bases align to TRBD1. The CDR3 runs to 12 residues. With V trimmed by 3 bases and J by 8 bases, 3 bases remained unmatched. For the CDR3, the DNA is TGTGCCAGCAGTTTTGGGACAGCCGAAGCTTTCTTT. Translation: CASSFGTAEAFF.

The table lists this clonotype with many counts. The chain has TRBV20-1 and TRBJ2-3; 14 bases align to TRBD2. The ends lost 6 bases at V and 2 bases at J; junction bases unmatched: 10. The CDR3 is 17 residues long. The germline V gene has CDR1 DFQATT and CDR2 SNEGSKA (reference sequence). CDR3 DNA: TGCAGTGCCGAGGGACTAGCGGGAGCGCCAAACACAGATACGCAGTATTTT. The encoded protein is CSAEGLAGAPNTDTQYF.

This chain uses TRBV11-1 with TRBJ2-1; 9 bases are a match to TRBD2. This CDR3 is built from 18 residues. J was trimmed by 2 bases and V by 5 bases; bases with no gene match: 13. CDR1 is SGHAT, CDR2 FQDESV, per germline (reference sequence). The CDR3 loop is CASSPVIWREGPYNEQFF. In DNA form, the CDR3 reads TGTGCCAGCAGCCCGGTGATCTGGCGGGAGGGCCCCTACAATGAGCAGTTCTTC. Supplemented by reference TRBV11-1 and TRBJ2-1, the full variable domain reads EAEVAQSPRYKITEKSQAVAFWCDPISGHATLYWYRQILGQGPELLVQFQDESVVDDSQLPKDRFSAERLKGVDSTLKIQPAELGDSAMYLCASSPVIWREGPYNEQFFGPGTRLTVL.

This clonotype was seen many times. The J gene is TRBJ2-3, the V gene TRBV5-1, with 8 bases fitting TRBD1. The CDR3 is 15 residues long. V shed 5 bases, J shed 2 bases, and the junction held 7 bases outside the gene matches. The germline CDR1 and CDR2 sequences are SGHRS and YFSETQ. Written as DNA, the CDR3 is TGCGCCAGCAGTCTCAGGGGGCTTAACACAGATACGCAGTATTTT. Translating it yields CASSLRGLNTDTQYF.

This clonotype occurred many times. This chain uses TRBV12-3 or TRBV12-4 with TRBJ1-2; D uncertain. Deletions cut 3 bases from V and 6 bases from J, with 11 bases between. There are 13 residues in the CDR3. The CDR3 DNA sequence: TGTGCCAGCAGTTTGTATCAGGCAAATGGCTACACCTTC. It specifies CASSLYQANGYTF.

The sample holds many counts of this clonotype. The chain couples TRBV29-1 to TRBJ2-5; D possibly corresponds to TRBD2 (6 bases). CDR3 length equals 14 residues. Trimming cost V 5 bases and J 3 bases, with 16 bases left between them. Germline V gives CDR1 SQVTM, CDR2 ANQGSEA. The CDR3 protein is CSVSNLAWEETQYF. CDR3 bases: TGCAGCGTTTCGAACCTAGCGTGGGAAGAGACCCAGTACTTC.

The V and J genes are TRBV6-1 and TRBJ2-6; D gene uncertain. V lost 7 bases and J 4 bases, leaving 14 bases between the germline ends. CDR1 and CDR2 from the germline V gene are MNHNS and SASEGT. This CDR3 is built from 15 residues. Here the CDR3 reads CASTGTGSGANVLTF. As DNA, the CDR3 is TGTGCCAGCACGGGTACCGGGTCCGGGGCCAACGTCCTGACTTTC.